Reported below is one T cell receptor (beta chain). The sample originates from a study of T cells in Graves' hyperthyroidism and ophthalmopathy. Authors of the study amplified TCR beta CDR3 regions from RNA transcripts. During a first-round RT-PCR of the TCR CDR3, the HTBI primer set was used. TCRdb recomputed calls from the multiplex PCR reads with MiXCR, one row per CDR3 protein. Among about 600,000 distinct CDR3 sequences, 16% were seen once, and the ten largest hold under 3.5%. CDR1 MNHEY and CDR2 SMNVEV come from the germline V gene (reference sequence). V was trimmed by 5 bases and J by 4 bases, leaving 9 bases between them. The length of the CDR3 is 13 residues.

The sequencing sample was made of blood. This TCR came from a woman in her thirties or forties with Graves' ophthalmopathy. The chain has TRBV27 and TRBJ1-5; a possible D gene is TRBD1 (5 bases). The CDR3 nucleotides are TGTGCCAGCAGTCTGACAGTTAATCAGCCCCAGCATTTT. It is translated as CASSLTVNQPQHF.